Given below is one TCR beta chain in context. This CDR3 has 17 amino acids. In germline, CDR1 is MNHEY, CDR2 SMNVEV (reference sequence). The V and J ends lost 4 bases and 1 base, in that order; junction bases with no gene match: 9. Clones were sequenced by immunoSEQ multiplex PCR, and TCRdb holds only the in-frame ones, with some missing. This sample has 150,000 or so clones; almost 90% occur once, and the top ten carry nearly 5%. These data belong to a study of control samples from healthy donors and cancer patients. Sequenced material: blood. The chain carries TRBV27 and TRBJ1-1, with TRBD1 matching over 10 bases. This receptor was identified in a woman younger than 45 in good health. The CDR3 protein is CASSYQVGQGGNTEAFF. DNA of the CDR3: TGTGCCAGCAGTTACCAAGTTGGACAGGGGGGGAACACTGAAGCTTTCTTT.